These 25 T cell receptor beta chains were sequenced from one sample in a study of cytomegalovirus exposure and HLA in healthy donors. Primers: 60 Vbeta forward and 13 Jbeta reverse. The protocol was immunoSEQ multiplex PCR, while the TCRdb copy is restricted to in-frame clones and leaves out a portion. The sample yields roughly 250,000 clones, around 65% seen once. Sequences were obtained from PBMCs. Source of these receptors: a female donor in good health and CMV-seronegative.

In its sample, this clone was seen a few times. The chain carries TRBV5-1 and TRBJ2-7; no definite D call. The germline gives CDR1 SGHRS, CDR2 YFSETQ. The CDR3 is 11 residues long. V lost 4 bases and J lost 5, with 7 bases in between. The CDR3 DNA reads TGCGCCAGCAGCCTCCTAAACGAGCAGTACTTC. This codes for CASSLLNEQYF.

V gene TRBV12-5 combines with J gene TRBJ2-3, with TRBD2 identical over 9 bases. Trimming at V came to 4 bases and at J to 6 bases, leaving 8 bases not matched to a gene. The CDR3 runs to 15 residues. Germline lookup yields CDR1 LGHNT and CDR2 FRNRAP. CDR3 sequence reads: CASGSAGGPLDTQYF. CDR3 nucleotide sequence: TGTGCTAGTGGTTCTGCGGGAGGGCCCCTTGATACGCAGTATTTT.

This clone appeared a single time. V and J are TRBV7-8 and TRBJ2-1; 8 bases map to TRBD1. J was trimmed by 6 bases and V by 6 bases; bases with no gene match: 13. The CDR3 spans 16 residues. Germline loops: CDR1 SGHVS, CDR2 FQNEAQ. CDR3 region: CASSNLGRTGSNEQFF. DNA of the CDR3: TGTGCCAGCAGTAATTTAGGGAGGACAGGGAGCAATGAGCAGTTCTTC.

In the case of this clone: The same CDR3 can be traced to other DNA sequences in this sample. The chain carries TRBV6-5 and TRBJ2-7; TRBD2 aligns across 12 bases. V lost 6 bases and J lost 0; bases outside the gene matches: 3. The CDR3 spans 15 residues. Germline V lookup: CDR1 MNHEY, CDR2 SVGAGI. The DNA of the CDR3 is TGTGCCAGCAGCAGACTAGCGGGAGTCTCCTACGAGCAGTACTTC. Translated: CASSRLAGVSYEQYF.

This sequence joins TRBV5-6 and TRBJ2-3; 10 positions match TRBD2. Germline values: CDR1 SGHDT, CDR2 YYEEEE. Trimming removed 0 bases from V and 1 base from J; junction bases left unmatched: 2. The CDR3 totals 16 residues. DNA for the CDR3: TGTGCCAGCAGCTTGGCCGGACTAGCGGGCACAGATACGCAGTATTTT. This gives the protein CASSLAGLAGTDTQYF.

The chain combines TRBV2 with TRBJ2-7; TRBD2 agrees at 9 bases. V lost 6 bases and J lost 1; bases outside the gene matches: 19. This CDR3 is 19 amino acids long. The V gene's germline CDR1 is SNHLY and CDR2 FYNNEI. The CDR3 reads CASRVRVGGRAQNSYEQYF. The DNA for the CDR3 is TGTGCCAGCAGGGTGAGGGTAGGCGGGAGGGCCCAGAATTCCTACGAGCAGTACTTC.

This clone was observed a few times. The CDR3 DNA reads TGTGCCAGCACCAGGGGGCGAAGCACAGATACGCAGTATTTT. The encoded protein is CASTRGRSTDTQYF. The chain links TRBV6-5 to TRBJ2-3; 8 nucleotides match TRBD1. This CDR3 is built from 14 residues. Germline V gene sequence: CDR1 MNHEY, CDR2 SVGAGI. J gave up 0 bases and V 7 bases, and 3 bases lay outside the gene matches.

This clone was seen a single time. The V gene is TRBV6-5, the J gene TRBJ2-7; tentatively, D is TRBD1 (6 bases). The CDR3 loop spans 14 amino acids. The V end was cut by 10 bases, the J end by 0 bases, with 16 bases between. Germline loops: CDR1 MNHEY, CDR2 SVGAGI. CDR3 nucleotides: TGTGCCAACAGACCCAGACAGGCCTCCTACGAGCAGTACTTC. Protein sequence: CANRPRQASYEQYF.

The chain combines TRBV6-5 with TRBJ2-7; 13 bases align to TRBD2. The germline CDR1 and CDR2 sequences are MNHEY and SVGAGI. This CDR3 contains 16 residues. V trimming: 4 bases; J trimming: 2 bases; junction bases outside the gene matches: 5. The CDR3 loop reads CASSSTGLAGTYEQYF. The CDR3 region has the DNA TGTGCCAGCAGTTCCACGGGACTAGCGGGAACCTACGAGCAGTACTTC.

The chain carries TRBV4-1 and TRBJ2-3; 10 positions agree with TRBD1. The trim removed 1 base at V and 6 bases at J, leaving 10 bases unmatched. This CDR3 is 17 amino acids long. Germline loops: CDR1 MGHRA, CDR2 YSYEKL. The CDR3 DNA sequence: TGCGCCAGCAGCCAAGGGGCAGGACAGGGGGTCAGGGATACGCAGTATTTT. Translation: CASSQGAGQGVRDTQYF.

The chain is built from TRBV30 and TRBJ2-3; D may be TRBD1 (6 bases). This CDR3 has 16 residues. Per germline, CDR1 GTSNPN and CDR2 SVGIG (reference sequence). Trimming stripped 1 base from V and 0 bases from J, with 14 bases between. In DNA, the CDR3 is TGTGCCTGGAGTGATTGGACAGCTACTAGCACAGATACGCAGTATTTT. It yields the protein CAWSDWTATSTDTQYF.

In DNA, the CDR3 is TGCGCCAGCAGCCGGACAGCGACCTACGAGCAGTACTTC. As protein: CASSRTATYEQYF. The chain combines TRBV5-1 with TRBJ2-7; weak D call: TRBD1 (6 bases). V lost 4 bases and J lost 2, with 10 bases in between. CDR1 and CDR2 (germline): SGHRS, YFSETQ. CDR3 length: 13 residues. Based on the CDR3 plus reference TRBV5-1 and TRBJ2-7, the full variable domain is KAGVTQTPRYLIKTRGQQVTLSCSPISGHRSVSWYQQTPGQGLQFLFEYFSETQRNKGNFPGRFSGRQFSNSRSEMNVSTLELGDSALYLCASSRTATYEQYFGPGTRLTVT.

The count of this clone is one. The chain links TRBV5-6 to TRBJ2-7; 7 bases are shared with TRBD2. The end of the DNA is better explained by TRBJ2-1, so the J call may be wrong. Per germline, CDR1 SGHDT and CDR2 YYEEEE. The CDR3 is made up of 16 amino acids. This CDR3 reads CASSLPSGVLLYEQFF. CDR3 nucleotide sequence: TGTGCCAGCAGCTTGCCTAGCGGAGTTCTCCTCTACGAGCAGTTCTTC.

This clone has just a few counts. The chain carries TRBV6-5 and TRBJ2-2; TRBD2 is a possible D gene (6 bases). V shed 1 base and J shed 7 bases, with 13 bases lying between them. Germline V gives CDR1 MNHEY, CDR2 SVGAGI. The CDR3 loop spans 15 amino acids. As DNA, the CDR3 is TGTGCCAGCAGTTACTTAACTAGCCGGGACGGGGAGCTGTTTTTT. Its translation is CASSYLTSRDGELFF.

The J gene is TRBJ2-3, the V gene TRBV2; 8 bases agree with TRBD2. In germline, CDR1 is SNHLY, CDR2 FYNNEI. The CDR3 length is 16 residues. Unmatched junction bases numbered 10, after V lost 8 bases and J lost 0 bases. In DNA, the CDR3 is TGTGCCAGCCATTCGAGCGGGGGAGGGAGCACAGATACGCAGTATTTT. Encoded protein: CASHSSGGGSTDTQYF. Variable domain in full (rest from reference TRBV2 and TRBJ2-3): EPEVTQTPSHQVTQMGQEVILRCVPISNHLYFYWYRQILGQKVEFLVSFYNNEISEKSEIFDDQFSVERPDGSNFTLKIRSTKLEDSAMYFCASHSSGGGSTDTQYFGPGTRLTVL.

The DNA for the CDR3 is TGCGCCAGCAGCCAAGATACGGGATGGACCTACGAGCAGTACTTC. Amino acids: CASSQDTGWTYEQYF. V usage is TRBV4-1 and J usage is TRBJ2-7; D is possibly TRBD2 (5 bases). Deletions cut 0 bases from V and 2 bases from J, with 11 bases between. The CDR3 extends over 15 amino acids. Per germline, CDR1 MGHRA and CDR2 YSYEKL.

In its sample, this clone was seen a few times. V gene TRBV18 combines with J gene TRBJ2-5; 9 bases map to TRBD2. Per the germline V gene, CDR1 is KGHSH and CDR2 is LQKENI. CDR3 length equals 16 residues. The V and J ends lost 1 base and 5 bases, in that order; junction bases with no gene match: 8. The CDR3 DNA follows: TGTGCCAGCTCACCACGGGGCGGGAGGGCCGAGGAGACCCAGTACTTC. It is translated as CASSPRGGRAEETQYF.

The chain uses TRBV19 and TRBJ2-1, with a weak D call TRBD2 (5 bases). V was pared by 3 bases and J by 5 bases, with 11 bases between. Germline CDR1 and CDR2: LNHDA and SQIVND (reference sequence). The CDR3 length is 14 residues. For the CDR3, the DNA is TGTGCCAGTAGTATGGGTCGAGGGAACAATGAGCAGTTCTTC. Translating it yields CASSMGRGNNEQFF.

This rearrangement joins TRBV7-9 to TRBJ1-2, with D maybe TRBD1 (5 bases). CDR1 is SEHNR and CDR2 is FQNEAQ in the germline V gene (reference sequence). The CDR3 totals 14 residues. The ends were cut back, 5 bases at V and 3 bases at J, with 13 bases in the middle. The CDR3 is CASSPSTVYYGYTF. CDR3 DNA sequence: TGTGCCAGCAGCCCGTCGACAGTCTACTATGGCTACACCTTC.

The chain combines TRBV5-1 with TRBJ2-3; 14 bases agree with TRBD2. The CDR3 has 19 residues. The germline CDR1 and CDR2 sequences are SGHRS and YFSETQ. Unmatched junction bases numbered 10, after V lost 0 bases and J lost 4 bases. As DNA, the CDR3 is TGCGCCAGCAGCTTGGCCCTGGGGACTAGCGGGAGAGGCTCAGATACGCAGTATTTT. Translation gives CASSLALGTSGRGSDTQYF.

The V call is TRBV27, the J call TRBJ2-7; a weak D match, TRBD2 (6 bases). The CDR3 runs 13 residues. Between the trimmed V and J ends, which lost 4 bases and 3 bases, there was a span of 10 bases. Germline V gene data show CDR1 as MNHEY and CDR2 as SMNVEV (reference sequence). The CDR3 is CASSWGLRYEQYF. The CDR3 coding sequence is TGTGCCAGCAGTTGGGGACTGCGCTACGAGCAGTACTTC.

The CDR3 region has the DNA TGTGCCAGCAGAAGATCGGACAGGGGTTTTACCTTC. Translated: CASRRSDRGFTF. The gene calls are TRBV6-1 and TRBJ1-2; 9 positions agree with TRBD1. Germline lookup yields CDR1 MNHNS and CDR2 SASEGT. CDR3 length: 12 amino acids. The trim removed 6 bases at V and 14 bases at J, leaving 10 bases unmatched.

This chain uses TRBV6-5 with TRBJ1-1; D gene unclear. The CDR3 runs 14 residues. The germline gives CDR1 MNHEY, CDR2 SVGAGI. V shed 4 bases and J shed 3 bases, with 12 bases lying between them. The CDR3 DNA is TGTGCCAGCAGTTCGCCGACGGAGTACACTGAAGCTTTCTTT. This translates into CASSSPTEYTEAFF.

The CDR3 loop is CASSLSGAGIQETQYF. The DNA of the CDR3 is TGTGCCAGCAGTTTAAGCGGGGCAGGGATACAAGAGACCCAGTACTTC. This chain links TRBV28 with TRBJ2-5, with TRBD2 matching 7 bases. The V and J ends lost 2 bases and 2 bases, in that order; junction bases with no gene match: 8. The length of the CDR3 is 16 residues. Per germline, CDR1 MDHEN and CDR2 SYDVKM. Using reference TRBV28 and TRBJ2-5 for the parts outside the CDR3, the full variable domain is DVKVTQSSRYLVKRTGEKVFLECVQDMDHENMFWYRQDPGLGLRLIYFSYDVKMKEKGDIPEGYSVSREKKERFSLILESASTNQTSMYLCASSLSGAGIQETQYFGPGTRLLVL.

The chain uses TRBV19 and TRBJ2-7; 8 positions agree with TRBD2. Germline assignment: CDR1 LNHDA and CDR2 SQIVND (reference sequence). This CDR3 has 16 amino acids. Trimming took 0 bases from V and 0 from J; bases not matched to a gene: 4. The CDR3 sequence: CASSIEAGVRSYEQYF. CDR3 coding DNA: TGTGCCAGTAGTATAGAAGCGGGAGTACGCTCCTACGAGCAGTACTTC.